This is a list of T cell receptor beta chains from one sample in a study of T-cell memory formation after mild COVID-19. TCRdb passed the 5' RACE reads through MiXCR, listing each CDR3 protein once. The sample lists some 440,000 distinct CDR3 sequences, 20% to 25% seen once, with 12% in the top ten. The material sequenced was PBMCs or a T cell subset sorted from them (not recorded which). Receptors originate from an adult woman who had mild COVID-19 (a few samples of this study predate the infection). Cell type and time point are not known. CDR3s include the opening cysteine and the closing phenylalanine or tryptophan. The D gene is left open where the match is weak. Clone size is stated in some rows and not others, as once, few, many or a class when expanded.

D	size	V	J	CDR3	DNA
TRBD2	few	TRBV4-1	TRBJ2-7	CASSQDGRGNYEQYF	TGCGCCAGCAGCCAAGATGGGAGGGGAAACTACGAGCAGTACTTC
-	-	TRBV20-1	TRBJ2-7	CSARDRSRYEQYF	TGCAGTGCTAGAGATCGGAGTCGCTACGAGCAGTACTTC
-	-	TRBV3-1	TRBJ2-1	CASSQDVSGAREQFF	TGTGCCAGCAGCCAAGACGTATCGGGCGCCCGAGAGCAGTTCTTC
-	once	TRBV7-2	TRBJ2-7	CASSFSALLVSDEQYF	TGTGCCAGCAGCTTTAGCGCGTTACTGGTTAGCGACGAGCAGTACTTC
-	-	TRBV24-1	TRBJ2-2	CATSDGTFNTGELFF	TGTGCCACCAGTGACGGGACATTTAACACCGGGGAGCTGTTTTTT
TRBD1	-	TRBV7-3	TRBJ1-1	CASSAGQANTEAFF	TGTGCCAGCAGCGCAGGACAGGCGAACACTGAAGCTTTCTTT
-	-	TRBV13	TRBJ2-1	CASSFRGLSYNEQFF	TGTGCCAGCAGCTTCCGAGGACTCTCCTACAATGAGCAGTTCTTC
TRBD2	few	TRBV5-1	TRBJ2-1	CASSPGTSLENEQFF	TGCGCCAGCAGCCCCGGGACTAGTCTTGAAAATGAGCAGTTCTTC
TRBD2	-	TRBV7-9	TRBJ2-5	CASSLGSGGSETQYF	TGTGCCAGCAGCTTAGGGTCGGGAGGATCGGAGACCCAGTACTTC
-	-	TRBV5-6	TRBJ2-7	CASSLYGPPGEQYF	TGTGCCAGCAGCTTGTACGGGCCTCCTGGTGAGCAGTACTTC
-	few	TRBV10-3	TRBJ1-4	CAIAGGEKLFF	TGTGCCATCGCAGGAGGGGAAAAACTGTTTTTT
-	-	TRBV5-1	TRBJ2-1	CASSLEARGSYNEQFF	TGCGCCAGCAGCTTGGAAGCAAGGGGCTCCTACAATGAGCAGTTCTTC
TRBD2	few	TRBV29-1	TRBJ2-1	CSVEGLAGGRLRNEQFF	TGCAGCGTTGAGGGACTAGCGGGAGGAAGACTACGCAATGAGCAGTTCTTC
-	-	TRBV20-1	TRBJ2-6	CSARRPGAGANVLTF	TGCAGTGCTAGGCGCCCAGGGGCCGGGGCCAACGTCCTGACTTTC
TRBD1	-	TRBV7-9	TRBJ2-7	CASSDPGTVSYEQYF	TGTGCCAGCAGCGACCCCGGGACAGTCTCCTACGAGCAGTACTTC
TRBD1	few	TRBV27	TRBJ2-7	CASSRDRGPNEQYF	TGTGCCAGCAGTCGAGACAGGGGGCCTAACGAGCAGTACTTC
TRBD2	-	TRBV20-1	TRBJ2-7	CSARVDGGASYEQYF	TGCAGTGCTAGAGTGGACGGGGGGGCCTCCTACGAGCAGTACTTC
TRBD1	-	TRBV24-1	TRBJ2-7	CATSSTGGDPYEQYF	TGTGCCACCAGCAGTACAGGGGGCGACCCCTACGAGCAGTACTTC
-	few	TRBV20-1	TRBJ2-3	CSAREGAGWRGTDTQYF	TGCAGTGCTAGAGAGGGGGCAGGTTGGCGTGGCACAGATACGCAGTATTTT
-	few	TRBV7-8	TRBJ2-7	CASSLVATWSYEQYF	TGTGCCAGCAGCTTAGTAGCCACGTGGTCCTACGAGCAGTACTTC
TRBD2	few	TRBV12-3/TRBV12-4	TRBJ2-1	CASRGGLAGVDEQFF	TGTGCCAGCAGGGGAGGGCTAGCGGGAGTAGATGAGCAGTTCTTC
TRBD2	-	TRBV20-1	TRBJ2-1	CSASGRSWNEQFF	TGCAGTGCTAGCGGGAGGTCGTGGAATGAGCAGTTCTTC
-	few	TRBV19	TRBJ1-6	CASTQNPNSPLHF	TGTGCCAGTACCCAAAACCCCAATTCACCCCTCCACTTT
TRBD1	-	TRBV24-1	TRBJ2-3	CATSDSTGPVADTQYF	TGTGCCACCAGTGATTCGACAGGGCCCGTCGCAGATACGCAGTATTTT
-	-	TRBV5-1	TRBJ2-7	CASSARPGQLYEQYF	TGCGCCAGCAGCGCTCGACCGGGACAACTCTACGAGCAGTACTTC
TRBD2	-	TRBV10-3	TRBJ2-3	CAISDREGTDTQYF	TGTGCCATCAGTGACAGGGAGGGGACAGATACGCAGTATTTT
-	few	TRBV20-1	TRBJ1-1	CSARGPNTEAFF	TGCAGTGCTAGAGGACCGAACACTGAAGCTTTCTTT
-	-	TRBV14	TRBJ2-5	CASSPRQTQETQYF	TGTGCCAGCAGCCCCAGACAGACTCAAGAGACCCAGTACTTC
-	few	TRBV29-1	TRBJ2-3	CSFRPRVSGTDTQYF	TGCAGCTTCAGACCCAGGGTTAGCGGCACAGATACGCAGTATTTT
TRBD1	few	TRBV7-9	TRBJ2-1	CASSDRGGSYNEQFF	TGTGCCAGCAGCGACAGGGGCGGCTCCTACAATGAGCAGTTCTTC